This TCR beta chain originates from a study of CD8 T cells in ankylosing spondylitis. General study findings and limits: Blood of patients with ankylosing spondylitis appeared to be characterized by a TCR beta motif of eight highly homologous variants. Reports say disease-linked clones showed up significantly more in matched ankylosing spondylitis synovial fluid.

This clonotype was counted between two and nine times. Antigen specificity is unknown. V was shortened by 0 bases and J by 3 bases, with 9 bases between the two germline ends. Germline V gene lookup returns CDR1 SGHRS and CDR2 YFSETQ. The length of the CDR3 is 14 residues. A single record per CDR3 protein comes from TCRdb applying MiXCR to the 5' RACE reads. The repertoire holds over 200,000 distinct CDR3 sequences, with approximately 16% as singletons. The sequenced sample was blood, either unsorted or a sorted T cell fraction (not recorded which). The gene calls are TRBV5-1 and TRBJ2-5; D remains ambiguous. The receptor's source is a male donor with ankylosing spondylitis. The CDR3 nucleotides read TGCGCCAGCAGCTTGGTGTGGGATAAAGAGACCCAGTACTTC. This gives the protein CASSLVWDKETQYF.